A single sample is the source of the 18 T cell receptor beta chains below, sequenced in a study of CD8 T cells in Susac syndrome. RNA, at about 0.45 to 1 ug, was reverse transcribed with random hexamers. TCRdb re-called the immunoSEQ multiplex PCR reads with MiXCR, one entry per CDR3 protein. The top ten clones hold around 0.094% of a sample with roughly 200,000 distinct CDR3 sequences, 85% to 95% of them seen once. The sample taken for sequencing was CD4+ T cells from PBMCs. Source of these receptors: a human donor with Susac syndrome.

The CDR3 bases are TGTGCCAGTAGTACTTGGACAGTCGGGAGCAATCAGCCCCAGCATTTT. Translating gives CASSTWTVGSNQPQHF. This sequence joins TRBV19 and TRBJ1-5; D may be TRBD1 (6 bases). CDR1 is LNHDA and CDR2 is SQIVND in the germline V gene (reference sequence). V was cut by 4 bases and J by 1 base, with 14 bases left in between. This CDR3 is built from 16 residues.

The chain employs TRBV10-2 and TRBJ1-1, with D hard to call. The V gene lost 3 bases and the J gene lost 5 bases, with 19 bases spanning the gap. Germline loops: CDR1 WSHSY, CDR2 SAAADI. The CDR3 is made up of 16 amino acids. This CDR3 reads CASSDFGVPERTEAFF. DNA for the CDR3: TGCGCCAGCAGTGACTTCGGGGTTCCGGAGAGAACTGAAGCTTTCTTT.

This clonotype was detected only once. This chain links TRBV3-1 with TRBJ1-5; 10 positions match TRBD1. The CDR3 totals 14 residues. Trimming took 6 bases from V and 5 from J; bases not matched to a gene: 4. Germline V gene sequence: CDR1 LGHDT, CDR2 YNNKEL (reference sequence). DNA for the CDR3: TGTGCCAGCAGTCCCGGGACAGGGGATCAGCCCCAGCATTTT. Its translation: CASSPGTGDQPQHF.

The rearrangement links TRBV7-3 to TRBJ2-5; D is perhaps TRBD1 (6 bases). The CDR3 is 12 amino acids. Germline V gene lookup returns CDR1 SGHTA and CDR2 FQGTGA. V was cut by 10 bases and J by 5 bases, with 14 bases left in between. The CDR3 DNA follows: TGTGCCAACCAGGGGCTACGGGAGACCCAGTACTTC. Amino acid sequence: CANQGLRETQYF.

The rearrangement links TRBV7-2 to TRBJ2-1; the D gene could be TRBD1 or TRBD2 (5 bases each). V dropped 5 bases and J dropped 6 bases, with 20 bases sitting between them. The CDR3 loop spans 16 amino acids. Germline lookup yields CDR1 SGHTA and CDR2 FQGNSA. Here the CDR3 reads CASSLTGTAPFNEQFF. For the CDR3, the DNA is TGTGCCAGCAGCCTAACCGGGACGGCGCCTTTCAATGAGCAGTTCTTC. The full variable domain, its missing parts supplied by reference TRBV7-2 and TRBJ2-1, is GAGVSQSPSNKVTEKGKDVELRCDPISGHTALYWYRQSLGQGLEFLIYFQGNSAPDKSGLPSDRFSAERTGGSVSTLTIQRTQQEDSAVYLCASSLTGTAPFNEQFFGPGTRLTVL.

This clonotype was counted between two and nine times. J is TRBJ1-4 and V is TRBV30; D remains ambiguous. Germline lookup yields CDR1 GTSNPN and CDR2 SVGIG (reference sequence). The ends were cut back, 1 base at V and 8 bases at J, with 5 bases in the middle. There are 11 residues in the CDR3. This CDR3 is CAWSGGEKLFF. CDR3 sequence (DNA): TGTGCCTGGAGTGGAGGCGAAAAACTGTTTTTT.

The chain employs TRBV7-9 and TRBJ1-1, with D unclear. This CDR3 has 14 amino acids. Germline CDR1 SEHNR, CDR2 FQNEAQ (reference sequence). The germline V and J ends were trimmed by 0 bases and 2 bases, with 7 bases remaining between them. In nucleotides, the CDR3 is TGTGCCAGCAGCTTAGCAGAAATTAACACTGAAGCTTTCTTT. Translation: CASSLAEINTEAFF.

The V gene is TRBV28, the J gene TRBJ1-2; D uncertain. V dropped 3 bases and J dropped 4 bases, with 9 bases sitting between them. CDR3 size: 13 residues. CDR1 is MDHEN and CDR2 is SYDVKM in the germline V gene. CDR3 DNA sequence: TGTGCCAGCAGTTTGTCACAGACCTATGGCTACACCTTC. Translation: CASSLSQTYGYTF.

The gene calls are TRBV7-2 and TRBJ1-2, with 10 bases identical to TRBD1. The ends lost 1 base at V and 2 bases at J; junction bases unmatched: 4. The CDR3 loop spans 16 amino acids. The germline V gene has CDR1 SGHTA and CDR2 FQGNSA. The CDR3 here is CASSLGGTGVNYGYTF. CDR3 in DNA: TGTGCCAGCAGCTTAGGAGGGACAGGGGTCAACTATGGCTACACCTTC.

This clonotype has a single count. The chain joins TRBV12-3 or TRBV12-4 to TRBJ2-2; possible D gene TRBD2, 6 bases. Deletions cut 3 bases from V and 7 bases from J, with 9 bases between. This CDR3 region has 13 residues. DNA of the CDR3: TGTGCCAGCAGTTTCTCCGGGAGCGGGGAGCTGTTTTTT. It codes for CASSFSGSGELFF.

The chain has TRBV11-2 and TRBJ2-2, with D perhaps assigned TRBD1 or TRBD2 (6 bases each). The V and J ends lost 4 bases and 4 bases respectively, with 19 bases between them. Germline CDR1 and CDR2: SGHAT and FQNNGV. This CDR3 has 17 residues. The CDR3, as DNA: TGTGCCAGCAGCTGGAACAGGGCGGGGAGTCCCACCGGGGAGCTGTTTTTT. Translated: CASSWNRAGSPTGELFF.

V is TRBV20-1 and J is TRBJ2-5; 12 bases are a match to TRBD1. The junction had 7 bases not matched to a gene; V was cut back by 3 bases and J by 5 bases. The germline gives CDR1 DFQATT, CDR2 SNEGSKA (reference sequence). This CDR3 region has 15 residues. DNA of the CDR3: TGCAGTGCTAGTGGGGACAGGGGGCTTTTGGAGACCCAGTACTTC. It encodes CSASGDRGLLETQYF.

The genes are TRBV18 and TRBJ1-2, with TRBD1 identical over 8 bases. With V trimmed by 3 bases and J by 0 bases, 9 bases remained unmatched. CDR1 is KGHSH, CDR2 LQKENI, per germline. CDR3 length: 17 residues. CDR3 DNA sequence: TGTGCCAGCTCACCCAGACAGGGGATGATAGCTAACTATGGCTACACCTTC. It yields the protein CASSPRQGMIANYGYTF.

The J gene is TRBJ1-5, the V gene TRBV4-1, with D possibly being TRBD1 (6 bases). This CDR3 is built from 15 residues. Trimming left V 3 bases short and J 7 bases short, with 16 bases between. The V gene's germline CDR1 is MGHRA and CDR2 YSYEKL. The DNA of the CDR3 is TGCGCCAGCAGCCAGGAGGGACACCGCCGGCAGCCCCAGCATTTT. Amino acid sequence: CASSQEGHRRQPQHF.

This clonotype appeared once. The DNA for the CDR3 is TGTGCCACCAGTGATCAGGACACCAACTATGGCTACACCTTC. Residues: CATSDQDTNYGYTF. The chain links TRBV24-1 to TRBJ1-2, with D possibly TRBD1 on 5 matching bases. The CDR3 has 14 residues. Per the germline V gene, CDR1 is KGHDR and CDR2 is SFDVKD. The V and J ends lost 3 bases and 2 bases respectively, with 9 bases between them.

The chain recombines TRBV6-2 or TRBV6-3 with TRBJ2-7; 8 bases agree with TRBD1. CDR1 MNHEY and CDR2 SVGEGT come from the germline V gene. J gave up 1 base and V 6 bases, and 8 bases lay outside the gene matches. The CDR3 totals 15 residues. CDR3 nucleotide sequence: TGTGCCAGCAGCCGACAGGGGAGGAGATCCTACGAGCAGTACTTC. Encoded protein: CASSRQGRRSYEQYF.

The rearrangement links TRBV3-1 to TRBJ2-7; D may be TRBD1 or TRBD2 (5 bases each). V shed 1 base and J shed 5 bases, with 12 bases lying between them. Germline V gene lookup returns CDR1 LGHDT and CDR2 YNNKEL (reference sequence). This CDR3 comprises 14 residues. CDR3 DNA sequence: TGTGCCAGCAGCCAAGGGGGACCAAATCACGAGCAGTACTTC. It translates to CASSQGGPNHEQYF.

V and J are TRBV4-2 and TRBJ2-3; D not certain. Between the trimmed V and J ends, which lost 1 base and 5 bases, there was a span of 10 bases. Germline CDR1 is LGHNA and CDR2 is YNFKEQ. The CDR3 length is 14 residues. The CDR3 sequence is CASSQVSRLDTQYF. The CDR3 bases are TGTGCCAGCAGCCAAGTGAGTCGATTAGATACGCAGTATTTT.